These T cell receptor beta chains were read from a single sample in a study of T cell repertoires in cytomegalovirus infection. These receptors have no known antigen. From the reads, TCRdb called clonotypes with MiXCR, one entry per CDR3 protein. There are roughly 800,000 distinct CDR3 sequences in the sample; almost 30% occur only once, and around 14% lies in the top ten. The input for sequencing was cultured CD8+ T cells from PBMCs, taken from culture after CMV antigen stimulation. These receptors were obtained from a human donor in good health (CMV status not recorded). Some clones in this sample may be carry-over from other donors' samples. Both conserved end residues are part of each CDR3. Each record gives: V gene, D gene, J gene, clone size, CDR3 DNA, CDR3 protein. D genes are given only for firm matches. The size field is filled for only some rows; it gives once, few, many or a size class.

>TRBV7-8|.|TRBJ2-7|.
TGTGCCAGCAGACGAACAGGGCCGCTATCCTACGAGCAGTACTTC
CASRRTGPLSYEQYF
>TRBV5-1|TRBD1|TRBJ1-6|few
TGCGCCAGCAGCTTGGGGGACAGGGAATACTCACCCCTCCACTTT
CASSLGDREYSPLHF
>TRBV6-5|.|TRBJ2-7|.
.
CASSTDFRGEQYF
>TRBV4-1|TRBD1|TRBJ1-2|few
TGCGCCAGCAGCCAAGACCCAGGGACAGGGAGCTACACCTTC
CASSQDPGTGSYTF
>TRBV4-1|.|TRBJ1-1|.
TGCGCCAGCAGCCACAACAGGCTATCCCTCCTCACTGAAGCTTTCTTT
CASSHNRLSLLTEAFF
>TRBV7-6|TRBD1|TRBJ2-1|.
TGTGCCAGCAGCTTTCCATCACCACATGGAGACAGGGATGGGGTTCGGTTCTTC
CASSFPSPHGDRDGVRFF
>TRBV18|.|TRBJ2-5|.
TGTGCCAGCTCACCAAGCAGGGAAGAGACCCAGTACTTC
CASSPSREETQYF
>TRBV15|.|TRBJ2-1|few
TGTGCCACCCAACGCGACAGTAGGTTGTTAGATGAGCAGTTCTTC
CATQRDSRLLDEQFF
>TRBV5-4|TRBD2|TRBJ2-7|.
TGTGCCAGCAGCCCCTTAGGGAGGGACTACGAGCAGTACTTC
CASSPLGRDYEQYF
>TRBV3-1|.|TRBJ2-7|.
TGTGCCAGCAGCCCCGGGTTAGCGCTTCCCTACGAGCAGTACTTC
CASSPGLALPYEQYF
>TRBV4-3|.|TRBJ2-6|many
TGCGCCAGCAGCCAAGACTCATCGGGGACAGGGGCCAACGTCCTGACTTTC
CASSQDSSGTGANVLTF
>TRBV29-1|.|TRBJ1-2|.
TGCAGCGTTGAAACTCGTAGTTATGATGGCTACACCTTC
CSVETRSYDGYTF
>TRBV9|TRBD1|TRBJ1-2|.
TGTGCCAGCAGCGGAGGGACAGGGGCAGCTAACTATGGCTACACCTTC
CASSGGTGAANYGYTF
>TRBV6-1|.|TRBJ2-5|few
TGTGCCATCTCCCCCTGGCTGCAGGAGTTAAAAGAGACCCAGTACTTC
CAISPWLQELKETQYF
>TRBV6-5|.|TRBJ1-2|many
TGTGCCAGCAGTTACTCGTCTTACGAGATTGGGTCTAACTATGGCTACACCTTC
CASSYSSYEIGSNYGYTF
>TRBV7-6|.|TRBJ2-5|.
TGTGCCAGCAGCTTAGAAGGGGAGGGGGTCCAAGAGACCCAGTACTTC
CASSLEGEGVQETQYF
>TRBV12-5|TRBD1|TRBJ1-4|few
TGTGCTAGTGGTCCCGAGGTCCCAGGGGGGGACGAAAAACTGTTTTTT
CASGPEVPGGDEKLFF
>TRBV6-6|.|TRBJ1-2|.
TGTGCCAGCAGTTACTCCGGACAAGAACTCCAACTTGGCTACACCTTC
CASSYSGQELQLGYTF
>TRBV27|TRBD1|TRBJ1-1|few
TGTGTCACCGGACAGGGGGCCGAAGCTTTCTTT
CVTGQGAEAFF
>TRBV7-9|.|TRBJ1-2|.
TGTGCCAGCAGCGGAAATCGGGCGGATTATGGCTACACCTTC
CASSGNRADYGYTF
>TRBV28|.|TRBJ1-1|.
TGTGCCAGCAGTTTCCGAAAGGCTTTCTTT
CASSFRKAFF
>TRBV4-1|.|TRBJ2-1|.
TGCGCCAGCAGCCACGCTAGCCGGGACACCAATGAGCAGTTCTTC
CASSHASRDTNEQFF
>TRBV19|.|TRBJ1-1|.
TGTGCCAGTAACGCCTGGAGGGGGAACACTGAAGCTTTCTTT
CASNAWRGNTEAFF
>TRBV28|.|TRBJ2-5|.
TGTGCCAGCAGTCCAGCGCGCCTATCGGGTCGTTCAGAGACCCAGTACTTC
CASSPARLSGRSETQYF
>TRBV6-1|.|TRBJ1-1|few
TGTGCCAGCAGTGAACTGACAGCTACGGAAGCTTTCTTT
CASSELTATEAFF
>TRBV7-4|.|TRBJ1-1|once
TGTGCCAGCAGCCAGTATGAAGCTTTCTTT
CASSQYEAFF
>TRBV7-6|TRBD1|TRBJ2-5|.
TGTGCCAGCAGCTTAGCAGGACAGGGCGTTTGGGAAGAGACCCAGTACTTC
CASSLAGQGVWEETQYF
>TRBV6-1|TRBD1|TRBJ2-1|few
TGTGCCAGCAGTGAGGAACCACAGGGGTTTATAGATGAGCAGTTCTTC
CASSEEPQGFIDEQFF
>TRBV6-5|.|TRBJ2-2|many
TGTGCCAGCAGTTACTCCACAGGGAGGGAGCTGTTTTTT
CASSYSTGRELFF
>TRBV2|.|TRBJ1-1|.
TGTGCCAGCAGGGGTAGGGGTGAAGCTTTCTTT
CASRGRGEAFF
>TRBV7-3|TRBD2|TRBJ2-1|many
TGTGCCAGCAGCTTGGAGCGGGGGGGTTACAATGAGCAGTTCTTC
CASSLERGGYNEQFF
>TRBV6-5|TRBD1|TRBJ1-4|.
TGTGCCAGCAGCCAATCCAGGGGGCGAACTAATGAAAAACTGTTTTTT
CASSQSRGRTNEKLFF
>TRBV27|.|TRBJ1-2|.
TGTGCCAGCAGTTTTGGTCAGTCCCTCTATGGCTACACCTTC
CASSFGQSLYGYTF
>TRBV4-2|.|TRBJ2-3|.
TGTGCCAGCCTCGGACCCCCGGCCTACGATACGCAGTATTTT
CASLGPPAYDTQYF
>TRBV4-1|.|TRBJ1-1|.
TGCGCCAGCAGCCAGGAACAGGGATTTGAAGCTTTCTTT
CASSQEQGFEAFF
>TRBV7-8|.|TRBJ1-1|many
TGTGCCAGCAGCTTACGGGGGCTTCGCACTGAAGCTTTCTTT
CASSLRGLRTEAFF
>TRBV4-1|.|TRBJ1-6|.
TGCGCCAGCAGCCAAGTGTCAGGGACCCCCCTCCACTTT
CASSQVSGTPLHF
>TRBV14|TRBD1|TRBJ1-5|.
TGTGCCAGCAGCCAAGATGACAGGGTGGCGCAGCCCCAGCATTTT
CASSQDDRVAQPQHF
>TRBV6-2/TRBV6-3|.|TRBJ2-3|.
TGTGCCAGCAGTTACGCCCCATCAGGGCGTGATACGCAGTATTTT
CASSYAPSGRDTQYF
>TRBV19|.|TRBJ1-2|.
TGTGCCAGTAGTATAGATCTGGACCCCGATGGCTACACCTTC
CASSIDLDPDGYTF
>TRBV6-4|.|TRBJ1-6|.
TGTGCCAGCAGTGCCGCGAGGGGGGCTTTGGATAATTCACCCCTCCACTTT
CASSAARGALDNSPLHF
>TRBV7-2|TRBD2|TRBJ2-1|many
TGTGCCAGCAGCTTAGCCAGCGGGGGAGTAAATGAGCAGTTCTTC
CASSLASGGVNEQFF
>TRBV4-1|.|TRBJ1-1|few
TGCGCCAGCAGCCAAGTTAGCTATAACACTGAAGCTTTCTTT
CASSQVSYNTEAFF
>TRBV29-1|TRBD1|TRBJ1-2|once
TGCAGCGTTTGGACAGGGGAAATCCTTGGCTACACCTTC
CSVWTGEILGYTF
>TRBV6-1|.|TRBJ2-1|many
TGTGCCAGCAGTGGGCCGGTAAAATGGAGGGTGACCTCAGGATCCTACAATGAGCAGTTCTTC
CASSGPVKWRVTSGSYNEQFF
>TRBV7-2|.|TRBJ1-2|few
TGTGCCAGCAGCTTAGGAGATGGAGAGTATGGCTACACCTTC
CASSLGDGEYGYTF
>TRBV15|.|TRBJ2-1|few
TGTGCCACCAGCACCTTCGACAGGGAGCAGTTCTTC
CATSTFDREQFF
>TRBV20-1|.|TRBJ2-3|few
TGCAGTGCTAGAGACCCGGGGCGGGGCAGGGGACGCCCAGATACGCAGTATTTT
CSARDPGRGRGRPDTQYF